These T cell receptor beta chains were read from a single sample in a study of shared clonotypes between healthy human individuals. The assay was immunoSEQ multiplex PCR, and TCRdb's table has in-frame clones only and misses some. Of roughly 2,300,000 clones listed, 85% to 95% are singletons. The material sequenced was naive CD4+ T cells from PBMCs. These receptors were taken from a man aged 18-30 years in good health. Some clones in this sample may be carry-over from other donors' samples. The CDR3 runs from the conserved cysteine through the conserved F or W. Each record gives: clone size, D gene, V gene, J gene, CDR3 protein, CDR3 DNA. D genes are given only for firm matches. Size is omitted from some rows. Given values are once, few, many or a class for expanded clones.

.,TRBD2,TRBV15,TRBJ2-1,CATSSAPGSGGYNEQFF,TGTGCCACCAGCAGTGCGCCGGGGAGCGGGGGTTACAATGAGCAGTTCTTC
.,.,TRBV19,TRBJ2-3,CASRGGGLPPDTQYF,TGTGCCAGTAGAGGAGGGGGACTACCTCCAGATACGCAGTATTTT
.,TRBD1,TRBV7-9,TRBJ1-3,CASSPTGGTGNTIYF,TGTGCCAGCAGCCCGACAGGGGGCACTGGAAACACCATATATTTT
few,.,TRBV28,TRBJ1-5,CASSLGQGPQHF,TGTGCCAGCAGTCTAGGCCAAGGGCCCCAGCATTTT
.,TRBD1,TRBV4-1,TRBJ1-2,CASSQDGQGLVGGYTF,TGCGCCAGCAGCCAAGATGGACAGGGTTTAGTGGGGGGCTACACCTTC
.,.,TRBV29-1,TRBJ2-1,CSVEKVLEGNEQFF,TGCAGCGTTGAGAAGGTCTTGGAGGGGAATGAGCAGTTCTTC
.,TRBD2,TRBV18,TRBJ2-3,CASSITSGLTDTQYF,TGTGCCAGCTCGATAACTAGCGGACTCACAGATACGCAGTATTTT
.,TRBD1,TRBV9,TRBJ1-2,CASPQEGTDGYTF,TGTGCCAGCCCTCAAGAGGGGACAGATGGCTACACCTTC
.,TRBD1,TRBV28,TRBJ2-7,CASSLPRTGGAEQYF,TGTGCCAGCAGTTTACCGAGGACAGGGGGAGCCGAGCAGTACTTC
.,.,TRBV7-9,TRBJ1-2,CASNLQGFYGYTF,TGTGCCAGCAATCTTCAGGGATTCTATGGCTACACCTTC
once,.,TRBV28,TRBJ2-4,CASNPGALAKNIQYF,TGTGCCAGCAACCCAGGGGCCTTAGCCAAAAACATTCAGTACTTC
.,.,TRBV6-1,TRBJ1-1,CASSEFADTEAFF,TGTGCCAGCAGTGAATTTGCGGACACTGAAGCTTTCTTT
.,TRBD1,TRBV2,TRBJ2-3,CASSGEGATQYF,TGTGCCAGCAGTGGTGAGGGGGCCACGCAGTATTTT
.,.,TRBV7-9,TRBJ2-1,CASSLAQNEQFF,TGTGCCAGCAGCTTAGCACAGAATGAGCAGTTCTTC
.,.,TRBV6-6,TRBJ1-5,CASSDRHPGGQPQHF,TGTGCCAGCAGTGACCGACACCCAGGAGGGCAGCCCCAGCATTTT
.,.,TRBV5-4,TRBJ2-7,CASSSFKGEQYF,TGTGCCAGCAGCTCTTTTAAGGGCGAGCAGTACTTC
.,.,TRBV29-1,TRBJ2-3,CSVTLAGTDTQYF,TGCAGCGTCACACTAGCAGGCACAGATACGCAGTATTTT
.,TRBD1,TRBV28,TRBJ2-7,CASSLLPGTGGNEQYF,TGTGCCAGCAGTTTACTCCCAGGGACAGGGGGCAACGAGCAGTACTTC
.,.,TRBV19,TRBJ2-4,CASGHVGAKNIQYF,TGTGCCAGTGGTCACGTGGGAGCCAAAAACATTCAGTACTTC
.,.,TRBV19,TRBJ2-2,CASSMNARDPPYYTGELFF,TGTGCCAGTAGTATGAATGCTAGGGACCCCCCTTATTACACCGGGGAGCTGTTTTTT
.,.,TRBV15,TRBJ1-1,CATSRRIPGTEAFF,TGTGCCACCAGCAGACGTATCCCGGGGACTGAAGCTTTCTTT
.,.,TRBV18,TRBJ2-3,CASSDGLSDTQYF,TGTGCCAGCTCGGATGGCCTCTCAGATACGCAGTATTTT
.,TRBD1,TRBV18,TRBJ1-2,CASSQNPGQGNGYTF,TGTGCCAGCTCACAAAATCCGGGACAGGGTAATGGCTACACCTTC
.,TRBD1,TRBV5-6,TRBJ1-2,CASSLGQGAPGYTF,TGTGCCAGCAGCTTAGGGCAGGGGGCGCCCGGCTACACCTTC
.,TRBD1,TRBV19,TRBJ2-7,CASSTGGEQYF,TGTGCCAGTAGTACAGGGGGCGAGCAGTACTTC
.,TRBD1,TRBV29-1,TRBJ2-3,CSVQGQGNGMGTDTQYF,TGCAGCGTGCAGGGACAGGGTAACGGAATGGGCACAGATACGCAGTATTTT
.,TRBD1,TRBV27,TRBJ1-1,CASSFARTGGGGTEAFF,TGTGCCAGCAGTTTCGCCAGGACAGGGGGCGGGGGTACTGAAGCTTTCTTT
.,TRBD2,TRBV5-1,TRBJ2-3,CASSLASFPAGSLNPSTDTQYF,TGCGCCAGCAGCTTGGCCAGTTTTCCAGCGGGAAGCCTAAACCCTAGCACAGATACGCAGTATTTT
.,TRBD1,TRBV5-1,TRBJ1-1,CASSLLDRGNTEAFF,TGCGCCAGCAGCCTCTTAGACAGGGGGAACACTGAAGCTTTCTTT
.,TRBD2,TRBV5-4,TRBJ2-5,CASSPGLAGAETQYF,TGTGCCAGCAGCCCCGGACTAGCGGGAGCTGAGACCCAGTACTTC
.,.,TRBV6-1,TRBJ1-1,CASGGGAANTEAFF,TGTGCCAGCGGGGGAGGGGCCGCGAACACTGAAGCTTTCTTT
.,.,TRBV9,TRBJ1-2,CASSVGGSNYGYTF,TGTGCCAGCAGCGTAGGAGGATCTAACTATGGCTACACCTTC
.,TRBD2,TRBV5-4,TRBJ2-7,CASSLSGGRTYEQYF,TGTGCCAGCAGCTTGTCCGGCGGGAGAACCTACGAGCAGTACTTC
.,.,TRBV2,TRBJ2-5,CASSPGTAPGETQYF,TGTGCCAGCAGTCCCGGGACTGCTCCGGGGGAGACCCAGTACTTC
.,TRBD1,TRBV5-1,TRBJ2-5,CASSFGQAMGETQYF,TGCGCCAGCAGCTTCGGACAGGCTATGGGGGAGACCCAGTACTTC
.,.,TRBV7-6,TRBJ2-5,CASSLGVQETQYF,TGTGCCAGCAGCTTAGGTGTCCAAGAGACCCAGTACTTC
once,TRBD2,TRBV7-2,TRBJ2-3,CASSLSAGGSTDTQYF,TGTGCCAGCAGCTTATCCGCGGGAGGAAGCACAGATACGCAGTATTTT
.,.,TRBV28,TRBJ1-2,CASSSPGRNYGYTF,TGTGCCAGCAGTTCGCCAGGGAGGAACTATGGCTACACCTTC
.,TRBD2,TRBV6-6,TRBJ2-3,CASSFGLAGVDTQYF,TGTGCCAGCAGCTTTGGGCTAGCGGGAGTGGATACGCAGTATTTT
.,.,TRBV6-5,TRBJ2-5,CASSSWADQETQYF,TGTGCCAGCAGTTCCTGGGCCGACCAAGAGACCCAGTACTTC
.,.,TRBV5-1,TRBJ2-7,CASSDWGGGIHHEQYF,TGCGCCAGCAGCGATTGGGGGGGCGGTATACACCACGAGCAGTACTTC
.,.,TRBV7-9,TRBJ2-3,CASSPLSTDTQYF,TGTGCCAGCAGCCCCCTGAGCACAGATACGCAGTATTTT
.,TRBD1,TRBV11-2,TRBJ1-2,CASSKFPGQGIGGYTF,TGTGCCAGCAGCAAATTTCCGGGACAGGGGATCGGGGGCTACACCTTC
.,TRBD1,TRBV13,TRBJ1-4,CASSFGTGVEKLFF,TGTGCCAGCAGCTTCGGGACAGGGGTAGAAAAACTGTTTTTT
.,TRBD1,TRBV19,TRBJ1-2,CASSIDHGTGYGYTF,TGTGCCAGTAGTATAGATCATGGGACAGGGTATGGCTACACCTTC
few,.,TRBV28,TRBJ1-5,CASTTNGRGQPQHF,TGTGCCAGCACCACCAATGGGCGTGGTCAGCCCCAGCATTTT
once,.,TRBV28,TRBJ1-2,CASSLVQHRGYGYTF,TGTGCCAGCAGTTTAGTGCAGCATCGGGGCTATGGCTACACCTTC
.,TRBD1,TRBV18,TRBJ1-2,CASSPRQGYGYTF,TGTGCCAGCTCACCCCGACAGGGCTATGGCTACACCTTC
once,.,TRBV5-6,TRBJ2-1,CASSLGRDEQFF,TGTGCCAGCAGCCTCGGGCGGGATGAGCAGTTCTTC
.,TRBD2,TRBV7-9,TRBJ2-7,CASSVSSGSGSYEQYF,TGTGCCAGCAGCGTCTCTAGCGGGAGTGGCTCCTACGAGCAGTACTTC
.,.,TRBV6-5,TRBJ1-4,CASTPTSRGGKLFF,TGTGCCAGCACGCCTACCAGCAGGGGCGGAAAACTGTTTTTT
.,TRBD1,TRBV5-1,TRBJ1-3,CASSLIAGGTGNTIYF,TGCGCCAGCAGCTTGATTGCAGGGGGCACTGGAAACACCATATATTTT
.,.,TRBV5-1,TRBJ2-3,CASSLVRGTDTQYF,TGCGCCAGCAGCTTGGTCAGGGGCACAGATACGCAGTATTTT
.,TRBD1,TRBV2,TRBJ1-2,CASRNRGRDYGYTF,TGTGCCAGCAGGAACAGGGGTAGGGACTATGGCTACACCTTC
.,.,TRBV6-5,TRBJ2-1,CAGSYSNYNEQFF,TGTGCCGGCAGTTACTCGAACTACAATGAGCAGTTCTTC
.,.,TRBV29-1,TRBJ1-5,CSVEVPRSGNQPQHF,TGCAGCGTTGAGGTTCCCAGGTCTGGCAATCAGCCCCAGCATTTT
.,TRBD1,TRBV29-1,TRBJ2-7,CSALDRAGEQYF,TGCAGCGCCCTGGACAGGGCAGGCGAGCAGTACTTC